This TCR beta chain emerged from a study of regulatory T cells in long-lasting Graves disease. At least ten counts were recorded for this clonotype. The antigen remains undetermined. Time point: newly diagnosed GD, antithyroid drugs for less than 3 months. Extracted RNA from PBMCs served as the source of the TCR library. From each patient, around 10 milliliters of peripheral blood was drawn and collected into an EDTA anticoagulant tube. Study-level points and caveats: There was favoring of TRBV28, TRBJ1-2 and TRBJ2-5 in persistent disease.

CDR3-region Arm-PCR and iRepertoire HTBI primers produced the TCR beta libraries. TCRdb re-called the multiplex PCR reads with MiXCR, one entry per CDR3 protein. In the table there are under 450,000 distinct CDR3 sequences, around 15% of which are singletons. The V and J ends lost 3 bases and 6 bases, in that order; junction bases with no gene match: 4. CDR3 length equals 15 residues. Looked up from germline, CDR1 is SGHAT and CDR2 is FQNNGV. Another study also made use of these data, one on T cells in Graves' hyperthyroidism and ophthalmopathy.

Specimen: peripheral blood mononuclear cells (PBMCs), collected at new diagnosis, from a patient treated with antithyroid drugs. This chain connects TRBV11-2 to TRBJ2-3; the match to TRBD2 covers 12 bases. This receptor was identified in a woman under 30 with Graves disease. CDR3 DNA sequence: TGTGCCAGCAGCTTGCGGACTAGCGGGAAGGATACGCAGTATTTT. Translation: CASSLRTSGKDTQYF.